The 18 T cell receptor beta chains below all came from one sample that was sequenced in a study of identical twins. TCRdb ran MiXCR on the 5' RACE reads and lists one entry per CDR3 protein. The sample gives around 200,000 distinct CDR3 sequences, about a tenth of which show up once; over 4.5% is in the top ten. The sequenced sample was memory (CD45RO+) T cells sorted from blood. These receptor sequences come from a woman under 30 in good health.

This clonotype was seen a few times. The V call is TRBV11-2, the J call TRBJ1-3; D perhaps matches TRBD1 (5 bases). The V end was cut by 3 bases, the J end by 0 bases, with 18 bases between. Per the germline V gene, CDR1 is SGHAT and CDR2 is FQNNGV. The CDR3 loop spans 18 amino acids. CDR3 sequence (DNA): TGTGCCAGCAGCTTCCCGGCAGGGCATGCTCCCTCTGGAAACACCATATATTTT. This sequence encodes CASSFPAGHAPSGNTIYF.

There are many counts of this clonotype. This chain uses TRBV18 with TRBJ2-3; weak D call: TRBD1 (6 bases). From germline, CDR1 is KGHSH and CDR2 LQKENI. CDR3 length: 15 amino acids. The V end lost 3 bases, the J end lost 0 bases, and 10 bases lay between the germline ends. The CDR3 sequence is CASSPQGPSTDTQYF. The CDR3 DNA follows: TGTGCCAGCTCACCCCAGGGGCCTAGCACAGATACGCAGTATTTT. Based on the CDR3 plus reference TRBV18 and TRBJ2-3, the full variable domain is NAGVMQNPRHLVRRRGQEARLRCSPMKGHSHVYWYRQLPEEGLKFMVYLQKENIIDESGMPKERFSAEFPKEGPSILRIQQVVRGDSAAYFCASSPQGPSTDTQYFGPGTRLTVL.

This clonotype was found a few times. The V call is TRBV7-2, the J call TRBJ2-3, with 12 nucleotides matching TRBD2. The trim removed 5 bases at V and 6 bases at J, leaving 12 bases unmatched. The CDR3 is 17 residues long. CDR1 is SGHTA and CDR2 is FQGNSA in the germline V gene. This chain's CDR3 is CASSLYLTSGSVDTQYF. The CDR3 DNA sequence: TGTGCCAGCAGCCTCTACCTGACTAGCGGGAGTGTGGATACGCAGTATTTT.

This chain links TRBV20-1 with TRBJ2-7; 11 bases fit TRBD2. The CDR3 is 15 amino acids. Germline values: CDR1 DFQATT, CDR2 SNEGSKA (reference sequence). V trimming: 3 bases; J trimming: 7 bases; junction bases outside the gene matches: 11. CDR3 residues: CSASRGLAGGGEQYF. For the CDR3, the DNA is TGCAGTGCTAGTAGGGGTCTAGCGGGAGGAGGTGAGCAGTACTTC.

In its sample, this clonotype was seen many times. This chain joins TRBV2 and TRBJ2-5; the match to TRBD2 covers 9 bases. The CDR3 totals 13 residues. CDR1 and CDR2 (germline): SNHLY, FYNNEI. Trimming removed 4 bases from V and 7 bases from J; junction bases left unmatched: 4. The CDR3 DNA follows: TGTGCCAGCAGTGGGCTAGCGGGGTCGACCCAGTACTTC. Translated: CASSGLAGSTQYF. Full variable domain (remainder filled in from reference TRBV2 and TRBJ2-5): EPEVTQTPSHQVTQMGQEVILRCVPISNHLYFYWYRQILGQKVEFLVSFYNNEISEKSEIFDDQFSVERPDGSNFTLKIRSTKLEDSAMYFCASSGLAGSTQYFGPGTRLLVL.

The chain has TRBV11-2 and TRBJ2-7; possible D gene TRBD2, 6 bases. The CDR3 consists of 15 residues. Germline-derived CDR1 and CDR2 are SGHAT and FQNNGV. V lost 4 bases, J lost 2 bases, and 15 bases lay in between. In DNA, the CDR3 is TGTGCCAGCAGCTGGGGACTGATACCGACCTACGAGCAGTACTTC. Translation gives CASSWGLIPTYEQYF.

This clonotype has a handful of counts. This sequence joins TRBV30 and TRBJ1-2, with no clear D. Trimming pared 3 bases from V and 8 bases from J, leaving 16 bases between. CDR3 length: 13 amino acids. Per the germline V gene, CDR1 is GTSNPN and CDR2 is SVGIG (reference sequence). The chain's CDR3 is CAWRRRVEWGYTF. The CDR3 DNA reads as TGTGCCTGGAGGCGAAGGGTCGAGTGGGGCTACACCTTC.

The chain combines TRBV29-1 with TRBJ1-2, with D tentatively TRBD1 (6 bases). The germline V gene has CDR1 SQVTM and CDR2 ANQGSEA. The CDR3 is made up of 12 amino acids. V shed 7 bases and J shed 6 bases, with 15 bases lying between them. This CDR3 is CSGTTGLDGYTF. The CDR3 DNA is TGCAGCGGAACTACAGGGTTAGATGGCTACACCTTC.

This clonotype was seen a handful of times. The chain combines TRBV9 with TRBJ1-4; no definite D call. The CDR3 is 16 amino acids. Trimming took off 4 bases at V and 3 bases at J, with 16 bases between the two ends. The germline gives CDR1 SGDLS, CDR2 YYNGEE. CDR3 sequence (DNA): TGTGCCAGCAGCCCTTGGACTTCGGTGGCTAATGAAAAACTGTTTTTT. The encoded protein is CASSPWTSVANEKLFF.

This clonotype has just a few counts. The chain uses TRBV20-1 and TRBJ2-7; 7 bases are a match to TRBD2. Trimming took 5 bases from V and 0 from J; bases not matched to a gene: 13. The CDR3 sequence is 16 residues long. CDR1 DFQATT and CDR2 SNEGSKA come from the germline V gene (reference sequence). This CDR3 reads CSAPHVSGKSSYEQYF. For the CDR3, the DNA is TGCAGTGCTCCACATGTCAGCGGGAAGAGCTCCTACGAGCAGTACTTC.

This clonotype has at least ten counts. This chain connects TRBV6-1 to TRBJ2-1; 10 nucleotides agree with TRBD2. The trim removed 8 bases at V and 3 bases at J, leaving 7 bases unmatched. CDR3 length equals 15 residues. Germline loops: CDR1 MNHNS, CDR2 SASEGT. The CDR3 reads CASRLSGGSYNEQFF. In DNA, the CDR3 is TGTGCCAGCCGCCTTAGCGGGGGGAGCTACAATGAGCAGTTCTTC.

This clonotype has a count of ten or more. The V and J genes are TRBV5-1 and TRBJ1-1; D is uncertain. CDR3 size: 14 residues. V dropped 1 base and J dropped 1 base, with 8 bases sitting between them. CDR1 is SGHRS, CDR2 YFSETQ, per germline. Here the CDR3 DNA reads TGCGCCAGCAGCTTGAACGGCGAGAACACTGAAGCTTTCTTT. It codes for CASSLNGENTEAFF.

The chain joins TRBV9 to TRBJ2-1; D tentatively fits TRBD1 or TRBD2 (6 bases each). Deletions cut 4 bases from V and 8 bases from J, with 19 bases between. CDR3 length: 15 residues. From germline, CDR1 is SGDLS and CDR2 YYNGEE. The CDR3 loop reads CASSPLPEGGHEQFF. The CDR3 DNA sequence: TGTGCCAGCAGCCCTCTCCCGGAGGGGGGCCATGAGCAGTTCTTC.

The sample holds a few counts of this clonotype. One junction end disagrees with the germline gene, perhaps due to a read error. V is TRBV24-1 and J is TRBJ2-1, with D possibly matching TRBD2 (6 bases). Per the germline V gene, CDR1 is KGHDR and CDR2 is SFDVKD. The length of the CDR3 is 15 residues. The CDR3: CATCDSRTGDNEQFF. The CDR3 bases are TGTGCCACCTGTGATTCTAGGACGGGAGACAATGAGCAGTTCTTC.

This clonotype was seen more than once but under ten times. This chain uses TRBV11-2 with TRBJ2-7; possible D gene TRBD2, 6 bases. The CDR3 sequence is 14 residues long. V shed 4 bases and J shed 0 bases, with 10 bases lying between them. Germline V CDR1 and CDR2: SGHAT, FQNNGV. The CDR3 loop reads CASSSGLVSYEQYF. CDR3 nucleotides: TGTGCCAGCAGCTCGGGACTCGTCTCCTACGAGCAGTACTTC.

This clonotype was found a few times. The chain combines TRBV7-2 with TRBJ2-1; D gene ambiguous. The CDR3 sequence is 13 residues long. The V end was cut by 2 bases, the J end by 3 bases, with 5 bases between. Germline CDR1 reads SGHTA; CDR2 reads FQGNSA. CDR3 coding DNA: TGTGCCAGCAGCTTAAATGTCTACAATGAGCAGTTCTTC. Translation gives CASSLNVYNEQFF.

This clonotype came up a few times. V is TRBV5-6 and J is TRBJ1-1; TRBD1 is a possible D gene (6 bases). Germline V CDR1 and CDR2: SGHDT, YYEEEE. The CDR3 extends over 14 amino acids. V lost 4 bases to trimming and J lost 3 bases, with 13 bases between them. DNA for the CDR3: TGTGCCAGCAGCAAGTTGACAGGTGACACTGAAGCTTTCTTT. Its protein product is CASSKLTGDTEAFF.

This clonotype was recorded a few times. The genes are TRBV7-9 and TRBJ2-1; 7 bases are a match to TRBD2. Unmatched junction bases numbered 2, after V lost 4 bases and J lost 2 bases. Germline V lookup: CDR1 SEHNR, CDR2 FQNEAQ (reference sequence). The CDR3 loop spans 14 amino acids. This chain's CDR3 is CASSSGGTYNEQFF. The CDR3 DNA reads TGTGCCAGCAGCTCCGGGGGGACCTACAATGAGCAGTTCTTC.